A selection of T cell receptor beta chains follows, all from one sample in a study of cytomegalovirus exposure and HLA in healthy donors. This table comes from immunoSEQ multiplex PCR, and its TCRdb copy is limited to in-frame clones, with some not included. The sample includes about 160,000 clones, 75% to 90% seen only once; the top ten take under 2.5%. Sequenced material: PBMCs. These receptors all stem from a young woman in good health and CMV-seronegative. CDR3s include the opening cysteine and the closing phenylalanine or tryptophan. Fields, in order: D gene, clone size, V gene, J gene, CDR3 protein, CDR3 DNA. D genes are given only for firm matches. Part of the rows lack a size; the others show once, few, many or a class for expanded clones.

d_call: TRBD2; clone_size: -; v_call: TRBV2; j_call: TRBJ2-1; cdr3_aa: CASSEEGTSRNEQFF; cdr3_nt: TGTGCCAGCAGTGAGGAAGGGACTAGCCGCAATGAGCAGTTCTTC
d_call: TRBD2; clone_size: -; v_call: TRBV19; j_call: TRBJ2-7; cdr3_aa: CASTPTSGNYEQYF; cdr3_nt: TGTGCCAGTACTCCGACTAGCGGCAACTACGAGCAGTACTTC
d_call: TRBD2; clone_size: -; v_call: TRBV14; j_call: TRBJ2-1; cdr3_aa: CASSQGGGGRSNEQFF; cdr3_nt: TGTGCCAGCAGCCAAGGGGGCGGCGGGAGGAGCAATGAGCAGTTCTTC
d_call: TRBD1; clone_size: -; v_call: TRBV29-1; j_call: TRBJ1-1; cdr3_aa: CSVGERTGRAFF; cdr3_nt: TGCAGCGTGGGGGAACGGACAGGGCGAGCTTTCTTT
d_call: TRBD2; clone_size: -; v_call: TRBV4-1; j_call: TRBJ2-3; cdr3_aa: CASSQGRAGVWGDTQYF; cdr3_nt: TGCGCCAGCAGCCAGGGTAGAGCGGGAGTTTGGGGAGATACGCAGTATTTT
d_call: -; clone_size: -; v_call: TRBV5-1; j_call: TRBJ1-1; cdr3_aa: CASSPGSSVTEAFF; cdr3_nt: TGCGCCAGCAGCCCCGGGTCGTCGGTCACTGAAGCTTTCTTT
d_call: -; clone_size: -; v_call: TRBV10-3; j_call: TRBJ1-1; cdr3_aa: CAIRRLSNTEAFF; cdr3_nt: TGTGCCATCAGGAGACTCTCGAACACTGAAGCTTTCTTT
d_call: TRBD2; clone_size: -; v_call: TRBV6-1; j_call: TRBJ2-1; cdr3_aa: CASTGGPTSYNEQFF; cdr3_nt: TGTGCCAGTACGGGGGGACCGACCTCCTACAATGAGCAGTTCTTC
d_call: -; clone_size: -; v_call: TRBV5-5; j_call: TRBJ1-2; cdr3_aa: CASTIGEGRIGPGYTF; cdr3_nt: TGTGCCAGCACAATTGGGGAGGGCCGCATTGGCCCTGGCTACACCTTC
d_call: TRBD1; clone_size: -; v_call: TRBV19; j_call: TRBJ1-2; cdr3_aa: CASIPNTGGISYGYTF; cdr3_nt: TGTGCCAGTATCCCAAATACAGGGGGCATTTCCTATGGCTACACCTTC
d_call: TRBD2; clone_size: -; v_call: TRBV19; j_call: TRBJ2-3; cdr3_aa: CASSITGGATQYF; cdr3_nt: TGTGCCAGTAGTATAACGGGAGGGGCTACGCAGTATTTT
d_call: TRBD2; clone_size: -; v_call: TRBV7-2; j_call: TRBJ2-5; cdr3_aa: CASSQRLAGSQETQYF; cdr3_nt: TGTGCCAGCTCACAGCGGCTAGCGGGGAGCCAAGAGACCCAGTACTTC
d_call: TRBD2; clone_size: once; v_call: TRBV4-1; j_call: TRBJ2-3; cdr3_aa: CASSPAGAGTDTQYF; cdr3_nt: TGCGCCAGCAGCCCAGCGGGAGCGGGCACAGATACGCAGTATTTT
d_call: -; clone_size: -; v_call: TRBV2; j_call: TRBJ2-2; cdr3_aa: CASRGPGELFF; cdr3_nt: TGTGCCAGCAGGGGGCCCGGGGAGCTGTTTTTT
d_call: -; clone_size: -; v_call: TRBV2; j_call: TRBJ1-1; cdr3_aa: CASRGGENTEAFF; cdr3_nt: TGTGCCAGCAGAGGAGGTGAGAACACTGAAGCTTTCTTT
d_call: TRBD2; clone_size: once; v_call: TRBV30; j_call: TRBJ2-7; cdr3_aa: CAWSVVSGGRVYEQYF; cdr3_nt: TGTGCCTGGAGTGTTGTCTCGGGGGGGCGCGTATACGAGCAGTACTTC
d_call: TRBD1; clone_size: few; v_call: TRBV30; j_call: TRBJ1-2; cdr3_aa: CAWSFLEQGTYGYTF; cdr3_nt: TGTGCCTGGAGTTTCCTCGAACAGGGGACCTATGGCTACACCTTC
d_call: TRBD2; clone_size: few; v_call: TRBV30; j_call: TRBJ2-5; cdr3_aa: CAWSRGLGEETQYF; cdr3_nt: TGTGCCTGGAGTCGAGGACTAGGGGAAGAGACCCAGTACTTC
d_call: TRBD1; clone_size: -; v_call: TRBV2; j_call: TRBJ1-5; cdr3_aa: CASRGTGPSQPQHF; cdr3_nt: TGTGCCAGCAGAGGGACAGGGCCTAGTCAGCCCCAGCATTTT
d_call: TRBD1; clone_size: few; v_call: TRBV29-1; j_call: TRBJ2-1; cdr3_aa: CSVGQGNNNEQFF; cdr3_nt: TGCAGCGTTGGACAGGGAAATAACAATGAGCAGTTCTTC
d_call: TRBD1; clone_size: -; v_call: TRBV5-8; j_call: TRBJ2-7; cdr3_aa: CASTQTGRGLDYEQYF; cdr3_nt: TGTGCCAGCACCCAAACGGGCAGGGGGCTGGACTACGAGCAGTACTTC
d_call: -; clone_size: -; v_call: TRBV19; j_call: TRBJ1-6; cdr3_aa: CASRRGKNSPLHF; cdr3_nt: TGTGCCAGTAGGAGAGGGAAGAATTCACCCCTCCACTTT
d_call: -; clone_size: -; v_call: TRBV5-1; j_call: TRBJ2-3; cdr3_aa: CASSWGWRGLTDTQYF; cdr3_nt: TGCGCCAGCAGCTGGGGCTGGAGGGGTCTCACAGATACGCAGTATTTT
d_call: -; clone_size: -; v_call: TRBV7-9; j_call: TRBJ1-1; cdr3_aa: CASRGRAGPLGAFF; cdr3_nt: TGTGCCAGCAGAGGGAGGGCAGGGCCTCTAGGGGCTTTCTTT
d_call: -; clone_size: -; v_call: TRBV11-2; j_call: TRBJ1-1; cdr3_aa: CASSSQSGTEAFF; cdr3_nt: TGTGCCAGCAGCTCACAATCAGGCACTGAAGCTTTCTTT
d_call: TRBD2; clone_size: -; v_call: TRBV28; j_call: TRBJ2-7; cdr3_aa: CASSPRRGGRYEQYF; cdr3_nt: TGTGCCAGCAGCCCGAGGAGGGGAGGGCGGTACGAGCAGTACTTC
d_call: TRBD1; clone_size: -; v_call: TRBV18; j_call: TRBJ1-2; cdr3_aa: CASSPNSPTGGLNYGYTF; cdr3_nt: TGTGCCAGCTCACCGAATTCCCCCACAGGGGGACTTAACTATGGCTACACCTTC
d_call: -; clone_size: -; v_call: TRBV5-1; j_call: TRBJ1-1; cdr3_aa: CASSLRSRNTEAFF; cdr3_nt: TGCGCCAGCAGCTTAAGGAGTCGGAACACTGAAGCTTTCTTT
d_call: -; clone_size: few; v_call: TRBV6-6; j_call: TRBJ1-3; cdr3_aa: CASSSLSGNTIYF; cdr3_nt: TGTGCCAGCAGCTCCCTTAGTGGAAACACCATATATTTT
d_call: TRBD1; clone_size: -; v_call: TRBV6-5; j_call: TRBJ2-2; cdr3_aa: CASSRGINTGELFF; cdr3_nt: TGTGCCAGCAGCAGGGGGATAAACACCGGGGAGCTGTTTTTT
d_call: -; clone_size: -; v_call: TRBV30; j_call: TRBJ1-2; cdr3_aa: CAWGPGFLVYGYTF; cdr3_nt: TGTGCCTGGGGTCCAGGATTCCTTGTTTATGGCTACACCTTC
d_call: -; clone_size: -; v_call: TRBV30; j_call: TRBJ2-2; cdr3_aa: CAWAGPPRGTGELFF; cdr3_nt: TGTGCCTGGGCCGGCCCACCTCGAGGCACCGGGGAGCTGTTTTTT
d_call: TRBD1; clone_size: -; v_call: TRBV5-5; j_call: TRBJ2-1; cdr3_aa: CASRPDRGRTYNEQFF; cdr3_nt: TGTGCCAGCAGGCCGGACAGGGGACGGACCTACAATGAGCAGTTCTTC
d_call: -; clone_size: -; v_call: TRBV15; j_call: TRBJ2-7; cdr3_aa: CATSRGDSSYEQYF; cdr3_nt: TGTGCCACCAGCAGAGGCGACAGCTCCTACGAGCAGTACTTC
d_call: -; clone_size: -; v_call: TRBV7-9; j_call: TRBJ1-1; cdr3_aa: CASSFDRFLNTEAFF; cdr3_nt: TGTGCCAGCAGCTTTGACAGGTTTTTGAACACTGAAGCTTTCTTT
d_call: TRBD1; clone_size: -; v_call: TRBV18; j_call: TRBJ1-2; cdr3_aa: CASSPPGQDLGLYGYTF; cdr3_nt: TGTGCCAGCTCACCCCCGGGACAGGATTTAGGTCTCTATGGCTACACCTTC
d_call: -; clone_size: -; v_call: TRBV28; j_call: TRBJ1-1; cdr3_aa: CASRKQRGRGGLNTEAFF; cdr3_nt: TGTGCCAGCAGAAAACAAAGAGGGCGGGGGGGCTTGAACACTGAAGCTTTCTTT
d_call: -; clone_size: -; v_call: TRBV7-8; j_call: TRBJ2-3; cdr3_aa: CASSLLSFKGTQYF; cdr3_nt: TGTGCCAGCAGCTTACTTAGCTTCAAGGGGACGCAGTATTTT
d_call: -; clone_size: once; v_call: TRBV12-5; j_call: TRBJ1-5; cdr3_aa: CASGVGSFGQPQHF; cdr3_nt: TGTGCTAGTGGGGTGGGGAGTTTCGGTCAGCCCCAGCATTTT
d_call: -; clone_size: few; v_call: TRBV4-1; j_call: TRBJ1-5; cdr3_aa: CASSLQGGGNQPQHF; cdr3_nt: TGCGCCAGCAGCCTCCAAGGGGGTGGCAATCAGCCCCAGCATTTT
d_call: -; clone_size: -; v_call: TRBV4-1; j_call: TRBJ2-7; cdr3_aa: CASSQMSGLTYEQYF; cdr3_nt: TGCGCCAGCAGCCAAATGAGCGGGCTCACCTACGAGCAGTACTTC
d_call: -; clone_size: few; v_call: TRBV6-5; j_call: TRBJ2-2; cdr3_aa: CASSYSTGLGTGELFF; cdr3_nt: TGTGCCAGCAGTTACTCGACGGGACTGGGAACCGGGGAGCTGTTTTTT
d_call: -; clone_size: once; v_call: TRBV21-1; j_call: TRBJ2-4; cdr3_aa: CASSDRTGGAKNIQYF; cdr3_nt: TGTGCCAGCAGCGATCGGACAGGGGGAGCCAAAAACATTCAGTACTTC
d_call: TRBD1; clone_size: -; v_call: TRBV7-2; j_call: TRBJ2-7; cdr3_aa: CASSLGGQISEQYF; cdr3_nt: TGTGCCAGCAGCTTAGGGGGACAGATATCCGAGCAGTACTTC
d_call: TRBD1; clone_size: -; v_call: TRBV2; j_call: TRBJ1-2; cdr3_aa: CASSDPTGGNGYTF; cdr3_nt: TGTGCCAGCAGTGATCCGACAGGGGGAAATGGCTACACCTTC
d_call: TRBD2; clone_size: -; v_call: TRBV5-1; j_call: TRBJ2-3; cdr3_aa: CASSAGLAGAVDTQYF; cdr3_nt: TGCGCCAGCAGCGCGGGACTAGCGGGGGCCGTAGATACGCAGTATTTT
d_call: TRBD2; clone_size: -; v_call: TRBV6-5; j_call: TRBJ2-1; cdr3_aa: CASSYGTNEQFF; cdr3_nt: TGTGCCAGCAGTTACGGGACTAACGAGCAGTTCTTC
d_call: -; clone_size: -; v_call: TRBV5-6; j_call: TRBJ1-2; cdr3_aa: CASSLLGQGYTF; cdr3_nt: TGTGCCAGCAGCTTATTGGGGCAAGGCTACACCTTC
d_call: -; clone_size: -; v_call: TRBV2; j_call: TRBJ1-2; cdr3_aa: CASSGGYGYTF; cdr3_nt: TGTGCCAGCAGCGGGGGATATGGCTACACCTTC
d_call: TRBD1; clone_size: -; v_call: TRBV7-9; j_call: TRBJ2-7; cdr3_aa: CSSSLADRVYEQYF; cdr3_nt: TGTTCCAGCAGCTTAGCGGACAGGGTGTACGAGCAGTACTTC
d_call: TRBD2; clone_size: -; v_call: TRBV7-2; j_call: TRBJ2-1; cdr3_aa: CASKVPSGSMGQFF; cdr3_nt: TGTGCCAGCAAGGTCCCTAGCGGGTCGATGGGGCAGTTCTTC
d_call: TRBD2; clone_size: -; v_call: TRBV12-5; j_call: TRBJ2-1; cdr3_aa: CASGLGGGGSGEQFF; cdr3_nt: TGTGCTAGTGGTTTGGGGGGCGGGGGGTCGGGTGAGCAGTTCTTC
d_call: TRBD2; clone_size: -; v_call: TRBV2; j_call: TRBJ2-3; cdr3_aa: CATLFGLAGSTDTQYF; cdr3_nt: TGTGCCACCCTTTTCGGACTAGCGGGCAGCACAGATACGCAGTATTTT
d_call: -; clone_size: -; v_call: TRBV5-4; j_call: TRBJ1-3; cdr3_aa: CASSLDRAKGNTIYF; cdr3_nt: TGTGCCAGCAGCTTGGACAGGGCGAAGGGAAACACCATATATTTT
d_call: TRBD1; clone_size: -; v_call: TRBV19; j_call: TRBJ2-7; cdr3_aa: CASSSRDRGYEQYF; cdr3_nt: TGTGCCAGTAGTTCCCGGGACAGGGGCTACGAGCAGTACTTC
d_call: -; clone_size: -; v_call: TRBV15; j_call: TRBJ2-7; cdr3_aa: CATSREADSYEQYF; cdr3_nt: TGTGCCACCAGCAGGGAGGCCGACTCCTACGAGCAGTACTTC
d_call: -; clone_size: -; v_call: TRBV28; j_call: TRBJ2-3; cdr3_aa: CASSYGGTTDTQYF; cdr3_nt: TGTGCCAGCAGTTACGGCGGAACCACAGATACGCAGTATTTT